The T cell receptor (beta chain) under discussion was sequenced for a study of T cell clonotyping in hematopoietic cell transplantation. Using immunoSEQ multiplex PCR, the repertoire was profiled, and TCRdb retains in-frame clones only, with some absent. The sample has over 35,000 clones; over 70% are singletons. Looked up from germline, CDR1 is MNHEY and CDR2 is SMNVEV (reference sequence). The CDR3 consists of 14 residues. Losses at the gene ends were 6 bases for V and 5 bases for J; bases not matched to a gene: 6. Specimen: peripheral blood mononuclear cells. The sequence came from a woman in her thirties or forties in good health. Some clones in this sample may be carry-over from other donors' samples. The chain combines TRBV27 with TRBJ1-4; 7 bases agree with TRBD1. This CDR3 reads CASRRQGENEKLFF. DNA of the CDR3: TGTGCCAGCAGACGACAGGGAGAAAATGAAAAACTGTTTTTT.